The clone carrying this T cell receptor (beta chain) was counted once. The V and J ends lost 0 bases and 11 bases respectively, with 13 bases between them. The CDR3 is 13 residues long. Germline V gene data show CDR1 as LGHDT and CDR2 as YNNKEL (reference sequence). The sample is drawn from a study of control samples from healthy donors and cancer patients. Produced via immunoSEQ multiplex PCR; TCRdb's table is partial and in-frame only. The sample holds under 15,000 clones, roughly 95% seen once. This rearrangement joins TRBV3-1 (or the pseudogene TRBV3-2) to TRBJ1-1; the D is unclear. Sequencing used PBMCs. The TCR originated in a man in his 70s with head and neck cancer. The DNA for the CDR3 is TGTGCCAGCAGCCAAGATCGTCGGCAGAGGGCTTTCTTT. This sequence encodes CASSQDRRQRAFF.